The source of this TCR beta chain is a study of T-cell memory formation after mild COVID-19. Amplification by 5'RACE using constant-segment primers produced TCR alpha and TCR beta cDNA libraries that carried sample barcodes and UMIs. TCRdb reprocessed the 5' RACE reads with MiXCR, giving one entry per CDR3 protein. The sample has around 200,000 distinct CDR3 sequences; 9% to 10% are singletons. The receptor was isolated from a man aged 18 to 35 who had mild COVID-19 (a few samples of this study predate the infection). Cell type and time point are not known. What was sequenced was PBMCs or a T cell subset sorted from them (not recorded which).

DNA of the CDR3: TGTGCCAGCAGCGCCGACAGTCACTCTGGAAACACCATATATTTT. Its translation is CASSADSHSGNTIYF. The rearrangement uses TRBV9 and TRBJ1-3; maybe TRBD1 (5 bases). Germline V gene lookup returns CDR1 SGDLS and CDR2 YYNGEE. This CDR3 spans 15 amino acids. Trimming pared 3 bases from V and 0 bases from J, leaving 10 bases between.